Presented here are 7 T cell receptor beta chains from one specimen sequenced in a study of shared clonotypes between healthy human individuals. Selected positively for CCR7 and CD45RO-negative, naive CD8 cells excluded terminally differentiated effector memory CD45RA+ cells. Method: immunoSEQ multiplex PCR; TCRdb's copy keeps in-frame clones and lacks some. This sample has hundreds of thousands of clones; approximately 95% occur once, and the top ten carry 0.095% to 0.14%. The sample taken for sequencing was naive CD8+ T cells sorted from blood. The receptors originated from a woman in her 30s in good health.

The chain links TRBV13 to TRBJ2-3; a possible D gene is TRBD2 (6 bases). This CDR3 spans 17 amino acids. CDR1 PRHDT and CDR2 FYEKMQ come from the germline V gene (reference sequence). V was shortened by 5 bases and J by 0 bases, with 18 bases between the two germline ends. CDR3 DNA sequence: TGTGCCAGCAGCAAACGTTCCGGGACTTCTAGCACAGATACGCAGTATTTT. Protein: CASSKRSGTSSTDTQYF.

In DNA form, the CDR3 reads TGTGCCAGCAACTCCGTTTCGTTCGAGCAGTACTTC. Residues: CASNSVSFEQYF. The V gene is TRBV28, the J gene TRBJ2-7; D unclear. Germline-derived CDR1 and CDR2 are MDHEN and SYDVKM. There are 12 residues in the CDR3. Between the trimmed V and J ends, which lost 7 bases and 6 bases, there was a span of 13 bases.

V and J are TRBV6-1 and TRBJ2-7; perhaps D is TRBD1 or TRBD2 (5 bases each). The ends were cut back, 3 bases at V and 3 bases at J, with 12 bases in the middle. From germline, CDR1 is MNHNS and CDR2 SASEGT. CDR3 size: 14 residues. The CDR3 sequence: CASSEGTVIYEQYF. The CDR3 DNA sequence: TGTGCCAGCAGTGAGGGGACCGTCATCTACGAGCAGTACTTC.

V usage is TRBV27 and J usage is TRBJ2-7; no clear D gene. Germline CDR1 reads MNHEY; CDR2 reads SMNVEV (reference sequence). This CDR3 comprises 15 residues. V shed 5 bases and J shed 2 bases, with 16 bases lying between them. The CDR3 nucleotides read TGTGCCAGCAGTACCTGGGCAGGTGGAGCCTACGAGCAGTACTTC. It translates to CASSTWAGGAYEQYF.

The rearrangement links TRBV6-4 to TRBJ1-1; TRBD1 matches 7 bases. The germline V gene has CDR1 MRHNA and CDR2 SNTAGT. The CDR3 runs 14 residues. Germline trimming cut 7 bases from V and 1 base from J; bases unmatched to any gene: 6. CDR3 nucleotides: TGTGCCAGCAAACGACAGGGTGAGAACACTGAAGCTTTCTTT. Its translation: CASKRQGENTEAFF.

The chain carries TRBV30 and TRBJ1-5; D ambiguous. The CDR3 runs 17 residues. Germline CDR1 GTSNPN, CDR2 SVGIG (reference sequence). V lost 0 bases and J lost 2, with 17 bases in between. CDR3 DNA: TGTGCCTGGAGTGTATCGGCCAGCGGGGTGGGCAATCAGCCCCAGCATTTT. Amino acid sequence: CAWSVSASGVGNQPQHF. The full variable domain, in which reference TRBV30 and TRBJ1-5 provide the parts outside the CDR3, is SQTIHQWPATLVQPVGSPLSLECTVEGTSNPNLYWYRQAAGRGLQLLFYSVGIGQISSEVPQNLSASRPQDRQFILSSKKLLLSDSGFYLCAWSVSASGVGNQPQHFGDGTRLSIL.

The chain combines TRBV2 with TRBJ2-7, with D possibly being TRBD1 (5 bases). This CDR3 contains 13 residues. Between the trimmed V and J ends, which lost 6 bases and 3 bases, there was a span of 12 bases. CDR1 SNHLY and CDR2 FYNNEI come from the germline V gene. CDR3 sequence: CASRHGRDYEQYF. The DNA for the CDR3 is TGTGCCAGCAGACATGGCAGGGACTACGAGCAGTACTTC. Based on the CDR3 plus reference TRBV2 and TRBJ2-7, the full variable domain is EPEVTQTPSHQVTQMGQEVILRCVPISNHLYFYWYRQILGQKVEFLVSFYNNEISEKSEIFDDQFSVERPDGSNFTLKIRSTKLEDSAMYFCASRHGRDYEQYFGPGTRLTVT.